The 2 T cell receptor beta chains reported below all come from one sample, sequenced in a study of cytomegalovirus exposure and HLA in healthy donors. Use of 60 Vbeta and 13 Jbeta primers characterized the PCR. The method was immunoSEQ multiplex PCR; TCRdb's version includes in-frame clones alone and lacks a portion of them. The data contain some 160,000 clones, roughly 84% of them seen just once; the ten biggest clones take up under 6.5%. Sequenced: PBMCs. The source of these receptors is a man aged 50-59 years in good health and CMV-seropositive.

The chain couples TRBV7-8 to TRBJ2-3; 8 nucleotides match TRBD1. Unmatched junction bases numbered 4, after V lost 3 bases and J lost 2 bases. CDR3 length equals 15 residues. CDR1 is SGHVS, CDR2 FQNEAQ, per germline. CDR3 sequence reads: CASSFTQGDTDTQYF. Written as DNA, the CDR3 is TGTGCCAGCAGCTTTACACAGGGGGACACAGATACGCAGTATTTT.

This sequence joins TRBV7-9 and TRBJ1-1; 9 bases agree with TRBD1. V was pared by 4 bases and J by 6 bases, with 6 bases of the junction left unmatched. Germline CDR1 reads SEHNR; CDR2 reads FQNEAQ (reference sequence). This CDR3 has 14 residues. CDR3 DNA: TGTGCCAGCAGCTGGACGGACAGGGGCTCTGAAGCTTTCTTT. It codes for CASSWTDRGSEAFF. Combining the CDR3 with reference TRBV7-9 and TRBJ1-1 gives the whole variable domain DTGVSQNPRHKITKRGQNVTFRCDPISEHNRLYWYRQTLGQGPEFLTYFQNEAQLEKSRLLSDRFSAERPKGSFSTLEIQRTEQGDSAMYLCASSWTDRGSEAFFGQGTRLTVV.